This record concerns one T cell receptor beta chain sequence. After removal of 4 bases from V and 4 bases from J, the junction contained 6 bases not matched to a gene. The V gene's germline CDR1 is ENHRY and CDR2 SYGVKD. CDR3 length equals 14 residues. The authors reverse transcribed all of the isolated RNA, so sequencing captured expressed TCRB transcripts. Sequencing was performed with immunoSEQ multiplex PCR; in TCRdb, only in-frame clones are kept and a portion is missing. This sample yields under 250,000 clones, of which 14% are seen a single time; roughly 0.024% belongs to the top ten. The sample belongs to a study of beta chain features in type 1 diabetes.

The clonotype comes from a woman in her thirties or forties in good health. V and J are TRBV10-3 and TRBJ2-5, with 7 bases aligning to TRBD2. Source material: naive CD4+ T cells from blood. The CDR3 reads CAISGGGSGETQYF. CDR3 nucleotides: TGTGCCATCAGTGGGGGGGGGTCGGGAGAGACCCAGTACTTC.